The rows below give T cell receptor beta chains drawn from one sample of a study of blood T cell repertoires in COVID-19. Sequencing was performed with immunoSEQ multiplex PCR; in TCRdb, only in-frame clones are kept and a portion is missing. The repertoire holds about 220,000 clones, around three quarters seen once, with under 8.5% in the top ten. Sequencing was performed on peripheral blood. The receptors shown here come from an older woman with acute or convalescent COVID-19. The CDR3 runs from the conserved cysteine through the conserved F or W. A D gene is named only where the DNA matches it firmly. Expanded clones get a size class; other rows say once, few or many, or leave the size out.

CASSSRQGRETQYF | TGTGCCAGCAGCTCAAGACAGGGTCGGGAGACCCAGTACTTC | . | TRBJ2-5 | TRBV7-2 | TRBD1
CASSYGGANYEQYF | TGTGCCAGCAGTTACGGGGGGGCGAACTACGAGCAGTACTTC | . | TRBJ2-7 | TRBV6-5 | .
CSVAPGVMDTQYF | TGCAGCGTTGCCCCAGGGGTCATGGATACGCAGTATTTT | few | TRBJ2-3 | TRBV29-1 | .
CASSLRLAGAPLRETQYF | TGTGCCAGCAGCCTCAGACTAGCGGGGGCCCCTTTGAGGGAGACCCAGTACTTC | . | TRBJ2-5 | TRBV11-2 | TRBD2
CASRRTGGPNEKLFF | TGTGCCAGCAGGCGTACAGGGGGCCCTAATGAAAAACTGTTTTTT | . | TRBJ1-4 | TRBV25-1 | TRBD1
CASRSDLGGPLHF | TGTGCCAGCAGGAGCGACCTCGGGGGGCCCCTCCACTTT | . | TRBJ1-6 | TRBV2 | .
CASSPPAGGYEQYF | TGTGCCAGCTCACCACCAGCAGGGGGCTACGAGCAGTACTTC | . | TRBJ2-7 | TRBV18 | TRBD1
CASSPLIAGGYNEQFF | TGTGCCAGCAGTCCTCTGATCGCGGGGGGGTACAATGAGCAGTTCTTC | . | TRBJ2-1 | TRBV6-6 | TRBD2
CASSRTGREGDTQYF | TGTGCCAGCAGCCGAACAGGGAGGGAAGGAGATACGCAGTATTTT | . | TRBJ2-3 | TRBV7-8 | .
CASSGNDRGLGYTF | TGTGCCAGCAGTGGCAACGACAGGGGGCTGGGCTACACCTTC | . | TRBJ1-2 | TRBV25-1 | TRBD1
CASSLASGSNTEAFF | TGCGCCAGCAGCTTGGCCTCAGGGTCGAACACTGAAGCTTTCTTT | . | TRBJ1-1 | TRBV5-1 | .
CASSLDPGWTYEQYF | TGTGCCAGCAGCTTAGACCCAGGGTGGACCTACGAGCAGTACTTC | . | TRBJ2-7 | TRBV7-8 | .
CSGGGTGGDGYTF | TGCAGCGGCGGGGGGACAGGGGGCGATGGCTACACCTTC | . | TRBJ1-2 | TRBV29-1 | TRBD1
CASSLRVPDTQYF | TGTGCCAGCAGCCTCAGGGTCCCAGATACGCAGTATTTT | . | TRBJ2-3 | TRBV5-5 | .
CASSEEIGQFF | TGTGCCAGCTCCGAGGAGATAGGGCAGTTCTTC | . | TRBJ2-1 | TRBV18 | .
CAISFREDYGYTF | TGTGCCATCAGTTTCAGGGAAGACTATGGCTACACCTTC | once | TRBJ1-2 | TRBV10-3 | .
CASRRTSEETQYF | TGCGCCAGCAGACGGACTAGCGAAGAGACCCAGTACTTC | . | TRBJ2-5 | TRBV5-1 | TRBD2
CASSFDRGGTGELFF | TGTGCCAGCAGTTTTGACAGGGGGGGGACCGGGGAGCTGTTTTTT | . | TRBJ2-2 | TRBV6-2/TRBV6-3 | TRBD1
CASSSLYPPSGGATGELFF | TGTGCCAGCAGCTCCCTATACCCACCTAGCGGGGGAGCTACCGGGGAGCTGTTTTTT | . | TRBJ2-2 | TRBV11-2 | TRBD2
CASSPDRMTGNTIYF | TGTGCCAGCAGCCCGGACAGGATGACTGGAAACACCATATATTTT | . | TRBJ1-3 | TRBV14 | TRBD1
CASNWAGAKNIQYF | TGTGCCAGTAATTGGGCAGGGGCCAAAAACATTCAGTACTTC | once | TRBJ2-4 | TRBV19 | .
CASSFTGEEKLFF | TGTGCCAGCAGTTTTACAGGGGAAGAAAAACTGTTTTTT | . | TRBJ1-4 | TRBV6-5 | TRBD1
CASSTPLLGQGGYNEQFF | TGTGCCAGTAGCACCCCTCTATTGGGCCAAGGGGGCTACAATGAGCAGTTCTTC | . | TRBJ2-1 | TRBV19 | .